One and the same sample provided the 17 T cell receptor beta chains below, sequenced in a study of blood T cell repertoires in COVID-19. Assay: immunoSEQ multiplex PCR; the TCRdb copy retains only in-frame clones and omits some. This sample carries approximately 170,000 clones, around 82% of them seen once, and the ten largest clones take approximately 2.5%. The sequencing input was peripheral blood. The receptors originated from a human donor with acute or convalescent COVID-19. The donor label of this sample is uncertain.

The V call is TRBV19, the J call TRBJ1-2, with D hard to call. Germline CDR1 LNHDA, CDR2 SQIVND (reference sequence). Trimming cost V 0 bases and J 2 bases, with 7 bases left between them. CDR3 length: 14 amino acids. The CDR3 DNA is TGTGCCAGTAGTATAGATAGAGAGAACTATGGCTACACCTTC. Its translation is CASSIDRENYGYTF.

The chain has TRBV5-6 and TRBJ2-7; 7 bases are shared with TRBD1. V lost 4 bases to trimming and J lost 2 bases; unmatched junction nucleotides: 6. Germline CDR1 SGHDT, CDR2 YYEEEE. This CDR3 contains 14 residues. The CDR3 region has the DNA TGTGCCAGCAGCAGCCGGGACAGCCCCTACGAGCAGTACTTC. Its translation: CASSSRDSPYEQYF.

Here the CDR3 reads CASSLDNLAGAGRDTQYF. The CDR3 nucleotides are TGTGCCAGCAGCTTAGACAATCTAGCGGGAGCGGGAAGAGATACGCAGTATTTT. This chain joins TRBV7-2 and TRBJ2-3; 10 nucleotides match TRBD2. Looked up from germline, CDR1 is SGHTA and CDR2 is FQGNSA. The CDR3 runs 18 residues. J lost 5 bases, V lost 1 base, and 12 bases had no gene match.

This clone is a singleton in its sample. The rearrangement links TRBV27 to TRBJ1-4; 9 bases agree with TRBD1. The J segment lost 8 bases and the V segment lost 2 bases, leaving 12 bases of the junction unmatched. Germline CDR1 reads MNHEY; CDR2 reads SMNVEV (reference sequence). This CDR3 has 17 amino acids. The CDR3 DNA reads TGTGCCAGCAGTTTAAGCCGTCCCGGGACAGGGAAGGAAAAACTGTTTTTT. It is translated as CASSLSRPGTGKEKLFF.

The CDR3 loop is CASSGLAGASSYEQYF. As DNA, the CDR3 is TGTGCCAGCAGTGGACTAGCGGGGGCCTCCTCCTACGAGCAGTACTTC. V and J are TRBV6-1 and TRBJ2-7; 12 nucleotides align to TRBD2. The CDR3 contains 16 residues. With V trimmed by 4 bases and J by 0 bases, 4 bases remained unmatched. Per germline, CDR1 MNHNS and CDR2 SASEGT.

V and J are TRBV5-1 and TRBJ2-7; TRBD2 matches 13 bases. The germline V gene has CDR1 SGHRS and CDR2 YFSETQ. Trimming removed 4 bases from V and 4 bases from J; junction bases left unmatched: 5. This CDR3 region has 15 residues. This CDR3 is CASSPGLAGVYEQYF. The CDR3 region has the DNA TGCGCCAGCAGCCCAGGACTAGCGGGAGTGTACGAGCAGTACTTC.

The V gene is TRBV5-4, the J gene TRBJ2-5, with D possibly matching TRBD2 (5 bases). The CDR3 runs 15 residues. Trimming removed 2 bases from V and 5 bases from J, with 16 bases in between. Germline assignment: CDR1 SGHNT and CDR2 YYREEE (reference sequence). CDR3 in amino acids: CASSFQDGGPETQYF. The CDR3 DNA reads TGTGCCAGCAGCTTCCAGGACGGAGGTCCGGAGACCCAGTACTTC.

The CDR3 loop is CASSLGAGKDEAFF. The CDR3 DNA sequence: TGCGCCAGCAGCTTGGGCGCAGGTAAGGATGAAGCTTTCTTT. This chain joins TRBV5-1 and TRBJ1-1; D not resolved. V was cut by 0 bases and J by 7 bases, with 13 bases left in between. The CDR3 extends over 14 amino acids. Germline assignment: CDR1 SGHRS and CDR2 YFSETQ.

V gene TRBV28 combines with J gene TRBJ1-1, with D tentatively TRBD1 (5 bases). The CDR3 length is 12 residues. The V and J ends lost 11 bases and 4 bases respectively, with 14 bases between them. Looked up from germline, CDR1 is MDHEN and CDR2 is SYDVKM. CDR3 DNA: TGTGCCGTATCGACAGTGCCCACTGAAGCTTTCTTT. Translation: CAVSTVPTEAFF.

The chain has TRBV18 and TRBJ2-7; 9 nucleotides align to TRBD2. J lost 2 bases, V lost 2 bases, and 4 bases had no gene match. The germline CDR1 and CDR2 sequences are KGHSH and LQKENI. The CDR3 covers 15 residues. The CDR3 DNA follows: TGTGCCAGCTCACCAGGACTAGCGTTAACCTACGAGCAGTACTTC. Encoded protein: CASSPGLALTYEQYF.

The chain is built from TRBV14 and TRBJ1-1; D may be TRBD1 (6 bases). Germline loops: CDR1 SGHDN, CDR2 FVKESK. The CDR3 consists of 15 residues. V was cut by 4 bases and J by 7 bases, with 19 bases left in between. The CDR3 spells CASSPMGRGTGEAFF. CDR3 nucleotides: TGTGCCAGCAGCCCTATGGGGAGGGGGACGGGTGAAGCTTTCTTT.

The chain uses TRBV11-2 and TRBJ1-1; D is ambiguous. CDR3 length equals 11 residues. Germline V gives CDR1 SGHAT, CDR2 FQNNGV. The V end lost 5 bases, the J end lost 10 bases, and 11 bases lay between the germline ends. This CDR3 reads CASSELGGAFF. The CDR3 DNA reads as TGTGCCAGCAGCGAACTCGGTGGAGCTTTCTTT.

The V call is TRBV30, the J call TRBJ1-1; tentatively, D is TRBD1 (5 bases). Germline V gives CDR1 GTSNPN, CDR2 SVGIG (reference sequence). V gave up 6 bases and J gave up 6 bases, with 11 bases separating them. The CDR3 extends over 11 amino acids. CDR3 bases: TGTGCCTGCCTCCCAGGGTCTGAAGCTTTCTTT. Protein: CACLPGSEAFF. Full variable domain (remainder filled in from reference TRBV30 and TRBJ1-1): SQTIHQWPATLVQPVGSPLSLECTVEGTSNPNLYWYRQAAGRGLQLLFYSVGIGQISSEVPQNLSASRPQDRQFILSSKKLLLSDSGFYLCACLPGSEAFFGQGTRLTVV.

This clone was detected a few times. This chain joins TRBV12-1 and TRBJ1-5; the D call of TRBD1 is as the table states it, not checked on the DNA. TRBV12-1 is recorded as a pseudogene. The CDR3 spans 17 residues. The CDR3 nucleotides are TGTGCCAGCCTTTGGGACAGAATGTGGGATCTCCATCAGCCCCAGCATTTT. Translating it yields CASLWDRMWDLHQPQHF.

The chain combines TRBV6-1 with TRBJ2-1; 11 positions match TRBD2. Per the germline V gene, CDR1 is MNHNS and CDR2 is SASEGT. V trimming: 4 bases; J trimming: 3 bases; junction bases outside the gene matches: 8. There are 17 residues in the CDR3. This CDR3 is CASSVLPGLADYNEQFF. CDR3 coding DNA: TGTGCCAGCAGTGTCCTCCCGGGACTAGCGGACTACAATGAGCAGTTCTTC.

This clone was found once. The chain employs TRBV25-1 and TRBJ2-1; 10 nucleotides align to TRBD1. The CDR3 is 15 amino acids. CDR1 is MGHDK and CDR2 is SYGVNS in the germline V gene. V was pared by 6 bases and J by 2 bases, with 4 bases of the junction left unmatched. The CDR3 sequence: CASRSGTGAYNEQFF. The CDR3 nucleotides read TGTGCCAGCAGGTCCGGGACAGGGGCCTACAATGAGCAGTTCTTC.

This chain links TRBV6-2 or TRBV6-3 with TRBJ1-5, with a weak D call TRBD1 (6 bases). V lost 5 bases, J lost 3 bases, and 11 bases lay in between. The CDR3 is made up of 14 amino acids. The V gene's germline CDR1 is MNHEY and CDR2 SVGEGT. CDR3 sequence reads: CASSTRTDNQPQHF. DNA for the CDR3: TGTGCCAGCAGTACGCGGACAGACAATCAGCCCCAGCATTTT.